This T cell receptor beta chain emerged from a study of T cell changes during pregnancy in multiple sclerosis (dated by TCRdb to between 2018 and 2021). Some background on the complete study: In women with multiple sclerosis, the researchers looked at how the T cell repertoire shifted as pregnancy progressed.

CDR1 and CDR2, looked up from the germline V gene, are SGHAT and FQNNGV. The V end gives up 2 bases and the J end 2 bases, leaving 6 bases in the junction not matched to a gene. The CDR3 starts with the cysteine, ends with the phenylalanine, and has 17 residues. CDR3 DNA is the only sequence kept; it has 51 bases, read in frame from the first base. The library was prepared using the immunoSEQ multiplex PCR assay. TCRdb re-hosts the immuneACCESS table, in-frame sequences only. Its copies lack some clones; in the studies checked, an unresolved V gene accounts for under half of them, and the cause for the rest is not known. The sample table shows about 25,000 clones, and roughly 86% are seen once. The ten largest make up about 13% of the sample. A note on this clone: Its antigen is currently not known. Per-base qualities were not stored, and no clone one base away is much larger.

The rearrangement joined TRBV11-2 to TRBJ2-1, and 10 junction bases match TRBD2. The material was CD8+ T cells from peripheral blood mononuclear cells, obtained in the first trimester of pregnancy. The sequence was obtained from a female donor in good health, enrolled as a control in a pregnancy study. The CDR3 reads CASSLNGLAVTYNEQFF. At the DNA level, the sequence is TGTGCCAGCAGCTTAAACGGACTAGCGGTGACCTACAATGAGCAGTTCTTC.